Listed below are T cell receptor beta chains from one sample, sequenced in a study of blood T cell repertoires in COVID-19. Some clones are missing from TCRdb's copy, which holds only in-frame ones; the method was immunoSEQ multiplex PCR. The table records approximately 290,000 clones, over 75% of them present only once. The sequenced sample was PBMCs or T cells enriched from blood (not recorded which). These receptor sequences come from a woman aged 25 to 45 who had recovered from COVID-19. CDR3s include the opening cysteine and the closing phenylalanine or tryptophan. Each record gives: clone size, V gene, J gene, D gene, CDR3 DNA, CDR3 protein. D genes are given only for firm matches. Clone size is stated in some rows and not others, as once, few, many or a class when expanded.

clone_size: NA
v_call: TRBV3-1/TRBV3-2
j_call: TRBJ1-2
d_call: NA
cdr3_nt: TGTGCCAGCAGCCAAGAACAGGCGAGCTATGGCTACACCTTC
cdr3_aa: CASSQEQASYGYTF

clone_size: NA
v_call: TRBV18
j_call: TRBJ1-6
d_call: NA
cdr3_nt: TGTGCCAGCTCACCACCCGGGAGCTCCTATAATTCACCCCTCCACTTT
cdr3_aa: CASSPPGSSYNSPLHF

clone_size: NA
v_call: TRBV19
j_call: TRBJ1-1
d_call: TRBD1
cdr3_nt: TGTGCCAGTAGCCGGGACAGGGGAGGCACTGAAGCTTTCTTT
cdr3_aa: CASSRDRGGTEAFF

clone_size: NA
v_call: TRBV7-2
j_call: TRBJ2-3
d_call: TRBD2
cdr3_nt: TGTGCCACTAGACTAGCGGGAGTCCCAGATACGCAGTATTTT
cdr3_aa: CATRLAGVPDTQYF

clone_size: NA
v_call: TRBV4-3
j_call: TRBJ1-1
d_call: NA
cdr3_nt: TGCGCCAGCAGCCAATCATCGGGACACTTTGATGAAGCTTTCTTT
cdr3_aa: CASSQSSGHFDEAFF

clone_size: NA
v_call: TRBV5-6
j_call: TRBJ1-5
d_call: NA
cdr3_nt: TGTGCCAGCAGCTTAGGAGGGTATGGCAATCAGCCCCAGCATTTT
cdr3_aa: CASSLGGYGNQPQHF

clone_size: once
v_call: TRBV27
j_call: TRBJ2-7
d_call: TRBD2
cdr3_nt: TGTGCCAGCAGACTAGCGGGATCTCACGAGCAGTACTTC
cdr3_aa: CASRLAGSHEQYF

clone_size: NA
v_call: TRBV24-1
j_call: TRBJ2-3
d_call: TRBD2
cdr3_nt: TGTGCCACCAGTGAACCTACTAGCGGGAGTAGTGATACGCAGTATTTT
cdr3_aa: CATSEPTSGSSDTQYF

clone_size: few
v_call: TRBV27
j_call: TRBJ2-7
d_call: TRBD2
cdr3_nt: TGTGCCAGCCGAAAAGGGGCGGGAGGCTACGAGCAGTACTTC
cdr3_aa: CASRKGAGGYEQYF

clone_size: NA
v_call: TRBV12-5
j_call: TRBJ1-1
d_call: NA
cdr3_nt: TGTGCTAGTAACTATCTCGGCCCCTCAGGGACTGAAGCTTTCTTT
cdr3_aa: CASNYLGPSGTEAFF